A selection of T cell receptor beta chains follows, all from one sample in a study of OX40 agonist ivuxolimab in advanced cancers. Only in-frame clones appear in the TCRdb table, and some are missing; sequencing was by immunoSEQ multiplex PCR. The data show 45,000 to 60,000 clones, more than 70% seen once. Sequences were derived from CD4+ or CD8+ T cells sorted from blood, sampled in a trial of the OX40 agonist ivuxolimab. These receptors were taken from an adult with an advanced solid tumor such as melanoma, head and neck, liver or kidney cancer. CDR3s include the opening cysteine and the closing phenylalanine or tryptophan. D genes are given only for firm matches. Rows give clone size only sometimes, using once, few, many, or a class for an expanded clone.

length	J	size	D	V	DNA	CDR3
14	TRBJ1-1	.	.	TRBV11-2	TGTGCCAGCAGTTCGGACCGGGTGGGCACTGAAGCCTTCTTT	CASSSDRVGTEAFF
14	TRBJ1-6	.	.	TRBV2	TGTGCCAGCAGGCCCAGCGAAATCGTATCACCCCTCCACTTT	CASRPSEIVSPLHF
14	TRBJ1-5	.	.	TRBV7-2	TGTGCCAGCAGCTACCGGGCCTCTAATCAGCCCCAGCATTTT	CASSYRASNQPQHF
14	TRBJ1-1	.	.	TRBV6-1	TGTGCCAGCAGCTTCACAGGGACCGGCACTGAAGCTTTCTTT	CASSFTGTGTEAFF
14	TRBJ1-1	once	TRBD1	TRBV28	TGTGCCGTCGACAGGGAGGTTTTGGGCACTGAAGCTTTCTTT	CAVDREVLGTEAFF
14	TRBJ1-4	.	.	TRBV7-9	TGTGCCAGCACCACGACAGCTACCGGCGAAAAACTGTTTTTT	CASTTTATGEKLFF
16	TRBJ2-1	.	TRBD1	TRBV18	TGTGCCAGCTCACCACCTGAAACAGGGGGATACAATGAGCAGTTCTTC	CASSPPETGGYNEQFF
14	TRBJ2-5	.	TRBD2	TRBV7-9	TGTGCCAGCAGCTTCACTAGCGGCCAAGAGACCCAGTACTTC	CASSFTSGQETQYF
15	TRBJ2-1	once	TRBD1	TRBV10-3	TGTGCCATCAGCGCACCGACAGGGGACGACAATGAGCAGTTCTTC	CAISAPTGDDNEQFF
12	TRBJ2-7	.	TRBD2	TRBV29-1	TGCAGCGCCCGGACTAGCTCCTACGAGCAGTACTTC	CSARTSSYEQYF
14	TRBJ2-3	.	.	TRBV7-2	TGTGCCAGCAGCCCAAACGCCGGGGCAGATACGCAGTATTTT	CASSPNAGADTQYF
16	TRBJ2-5	once	TRBD2	TRBV7-8	TGTGCCAGCAGCCCCCGCAGCGGGAGGGCGGGAGAGACCCAGTACTTC	CASSPRSGRAGETQYF
14	TRBJ1-4	.	.	TRBV10-3	TGTGCCATCAGTGGGGACCCACGACGCGAAAAACTGTTTTTT	CAISGDPRREKLFF
12	TRBJ2-1	few	TRBD1	TRBV29-1	TGCAGCGGCGGACAGGGAAGGATTGAGCAGTTCTTC	CSGGQGRIEQFF
13	TRBJ2-5	.	.	TRBV29-1	TGCAGCGTTGAACGCAGGCTGCAAGAGACCCAGTACTTC	CSVERRLQETQYF
13	TRBJ1-5	.	.	TRBV30	TGTGCCTGGAGGGACAGCCGTAATCAGCCCCAGCATTTT	CAWRDSRNQPQHF
11	TRBJ2-5	.	.	TRBV6-1	TGTGCCACCTCACTGGCGGAGACCCAGTACTTC	CATSLAETQYF
15	TRBJ2-7	few	TRBD2	TRBV28	TGTGCCAGCAGTACTATGACTAGCGCAAAGTACGAGCAGTACTTC	CASSTMTSAKYEQYF
16	TRBJ2-3	.	TRBD2	TRBV6-1	TGTGCCAGCAGTGTTGAGCGGGGTCTGGGCACAGATACGCAGTATTTT	CASSVERGLGTDTQYF
12	TRBJ2-5	.	.	TRBV30	TGTGCCTGGTCGACAGGACAAGAGACCCAGTACTTC	CAWSTGQETQYF
15	TRBJ1-1	.	.	TRBV6-5	TGTGCCAGCAGAAACGGTGGGGCAGGGAACACTGAAGCTTTCTTT	CASRNGGAGNTEAFF
17	TRBJ2-7	few	TRBD2	TRBV19	TGTGCCAGTAGTATAGATGGGCGGGCTAGCGGGACCTACGAGCAGTACTTC	CASSIDGRASGTYEQYF
15	TRBJ1-5	.	TRBD1	TRBV6-5	TGTGCCAGCAGTCCAGCCCAGACAGGGTTTCAGCCCCAGCATTTT	CASSPAQTGFQPQHF
15	TRBJ2-1	.	TRBD2	TRBV9	TGTGCCAGCAGCGTAGGTGGCGGGAGCATAAATGAGCAGTTCTTC	CASSVGGGSINEQFF
15	TRBJ2-2	.	.	TRBV5-1	TGCGCCAGCAGCTTGGCTGGCACCAGCACCGGGGAGCTGTTTTTT	CASSLAGTSTGELFF
13	TRBJ1-1	once	.	TRBV2	TGTGCCAGCAGTGCGGAGTTGAACACTGAAGCTTTCTTT	CASSAELNTEAFF